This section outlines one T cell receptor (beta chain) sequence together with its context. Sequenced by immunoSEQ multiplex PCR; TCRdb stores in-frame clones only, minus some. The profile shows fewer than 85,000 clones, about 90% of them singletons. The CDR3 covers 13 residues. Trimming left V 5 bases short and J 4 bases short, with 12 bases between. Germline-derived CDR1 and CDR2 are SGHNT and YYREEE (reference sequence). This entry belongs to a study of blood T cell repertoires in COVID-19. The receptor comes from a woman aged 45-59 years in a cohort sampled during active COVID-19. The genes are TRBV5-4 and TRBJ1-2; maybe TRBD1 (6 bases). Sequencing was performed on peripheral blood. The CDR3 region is CASSFDRSYGYTF. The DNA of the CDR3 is TGTGCCAGCAGTTTTGACAGGAGCTATGGCTACACCTTC.